What follows are 19 T cell receptor beta chains derived from one specimen sequenced in a study of OX40 agonist ivuxolimab in advanced cancers. Sequencing used immunoSEQ multiplex PCR; TCRdb keeps in-frame clones, though not all of them. The data hold approximately 77,000 clones, with around 81% observed a single time. Sequences were derived from CD4+ or CD8+ T cells sorted from blood, sampled in a trial of the OX40 agonist ivuxolimab. These receptors originate from an adult with an advanced solid tumor such as melanoma, head and neck, liver or kidney cancer.

The rearrangement links TRBV7-9 to TRBJ2-3; D call uncertain. V was trimmed by 5 bases and J by 6 bases, leaving 12 bases between them. CDR3 length: 13 amino acids. CDR1 is SEHNR, CDR2 FQNEAQ, per germline (reference sequence). The CDR3 DNA sequence: TGTGCCAGCAGCGGAACTTCGAGGGATACGCAGTATTTT. Encoded protein: CASSGTSRDTQYF.

This rearrangement joins TRBV19 to TRBJ1-5; D call uncertain. Trimming stripped 5 bases from V and 5 bases from J, with 16 bases between. The germline CDR1 and CDR2 sequences are LNHDA and SQIVND (reference sequence). This CDR3 contains 15 residues. As DNA, the CDR3 is TGTGCCAGTAGTTCCGAGGGAGGGAACCATCAGCCCCAGCATTTT. Residues: CASSSEGGNHQPQHF.

The rearrangement uses TRBV5-1 and TRBJ1-1, with unresolved D. The CDR3 runs to 15 residues. V gave up 1 base and J gave up 0 bases, with 10 bases separating them. Germline CDR1 SGHRS, CDR2 YFSETQ. The CDR3 is CASSLYPDLNTEAFF. The CDR3, as DNA: TGCGCCAGCAGCTTGTACCCAGACTTGAACACTGAAGCTTTCTTT.

J is TRBJ1-3 and V is TRBV7-2; D remains ambiguous. The ends were cut back, 5 bases at V and 1 base at J, with 9 bases in the middle. The length of the CDR3 is 14 residues. Germline V gives CDR1 SGHTA, CDR2 FQGNSA. The CDR3 DNA is TGTGCCAGCAGCCCCCTCCGGTCTGGAAACACCATATATTTT. Translation gives CASSPLRSGNTIYF.

The rearrangement links TRBV6-6 to TRBJ2-5; D ambiguous. CDR1 MNHNY and CDR2 SVGAGI come from the germline V gene (reference sequence). There are 14 residues in the CDR3. Deletions cut 0 bases from V and 0 bases from J, with 5 bases between. The chain's CDR3 is CASSYSGYQETQYF. The CDR3 region has the DNA TGTGCCAGCAGTTACTCCGGCTACCAAGAGACCCAGTACTTC.

The V call is TRBV2, the J call TRBJ2-2; 7 bases fit TRBD1. Germline loops: CDR1 SNHLY, CDR2 FYNNEI. The CDR3 extends over 15 amino acids. J gave up 1 base and V 7 bases, and 6 bases lay outside the gene matches. The CDR3 protein is CASTRTGRNTGELFF. The CDR3 region has the DNA TGTGCCAGCACCCGGACAGGCCGGAACACCGGGGAGCTGTTTTTT.

This rearrangement joins TRBV18 to TRBJ2-5; the match to TRBD2 covers 14 bases. This CDR3 spans 17 amino acids. Trimming at V came to 2 bases and at J to 4 bases, leaving 6 bases not matched to a gene. CDR1 and CDR2 (germline): KGHSH, LQKENI. The DNA of the CDR3 is TGTGCCAGCTCACCAGTCGGGACTAGCGGGAGAATAGAGACCCAGTACTTC. Protein: CASSPVGTSGRIETQYF.

The chain is built from TRBV28 and TRBJ1-2; tentatively, D is TRBD1 (5 bases). Trimming stripped 1 base from V and 11 bases from J, with 17 bases between. This CDR3 is 14 amino acids long. CDR1 is MDHEN and CDR2 is SYDVKM in the germline V gene. The CDR3 is CASSLSGEGRLYTF. Here the CDR3 DNA reads TGTGCCAGCAGTTTATCTGGGGAGGGGAGGCTATACACCTTC.

The CDR3 DNA follows: TGTGCCAGCAGCCGGGACAGACTTAACACCGGGGAGCTGTTTTTT. This encodes CASSRDRLNTGELFF. The rearrangement joins TRBV9 to TRBJ2-2; 7 bases are a match to TRBD1. The CDR3 covers 15 residues. After removal of 4 bases from V and 2 bases from J, the junction contained 5 bases not matched to a gene. From germline, CDR1 is SGDLS and CDR2 YYNGEE. The full variable domain, completed using reference TRBV9 and TRBJ2-2, is DSGVTQTPKHLITATGQRVTLRCSPRSGDLSVYWYQQSLDQGLQFLIQYYNGEERAKGNILERFSAQQFPDLHSELNLSSLELGDSALYFCASSRDRLNTGELFFGEGSRLTVL.

The gene calls are TRBV7-3 and TRBJ2-2, with a possible D match to TRBD1 (6 bases). From germline, CDR1 is SGHTA and CDR2 FQGTGA. Between the trimmed V and J ends, which lost 5 bases and 4 bases, there was a span of 11 bases. The CDR3 sequence is 14 residues long. The DNA for the CDR3 is TGTGCCAGCAGCCCACAGGGCGCCACCGGGGAGCTGTTTTTT. It is translated as CASSPQGATGELFF.

V and J are TRBV29-1 and TRBJ1-1, with 10 nucleotides matching TRBD1. The CDR3 spans 12 residues. CDR1 and CDR2 (germline): SQVTM, ANQGSEA. V lost 4 bases and J lost 7; bases outside the gene matches: 3. The CDR3 DNA follows: TGCAGCGTTGCGGGACAGGGGAGTGAAGCTTTCTTT. Protein sequence: CSVAGQGSEAFF.

This chain connects TRBV7-5 to TRBJ2-3; TRBD1, the table's D call, lacks a check against the DNA. TRBV7-5 is classified as a pseudogene. The CDR3 covers 17 residues. The CDR3 sequence is CARSPGTPAPSTDTQYF. CDR3 in DNA: TGTGCCAGAAGCCCGGGGACACCCGCCCCTAGCACAGATACGCAGTATTTT.

This clone showed up just a few times. The gene calls are TRBV7-2 and TRBJ2-3, with D possibly TRBD1 on 5 matching bases. The CDR3 loop spans 15 amino acids. The ends were cut back, 5 bases at V and 0 bases at J, with 12 bases in the middle. Germline loops: CDR1 SGHTA, CDR2 FQGNSA. CDR3 DNA: TGTGCCAGCAGCCCTCAGGGATTTAGCACAGATACGCAGTATTTT. Encoded protein: CASSPQGFSTDTQYF.

The V gene is TRBV19, the J gene TRBJ2-1; 9 bases align to TRBD2. The CDR3 is made up of 16 amino acids. Germline V gene sequence: CDR1 LNHDA, CDR2 SQIVND (reference sequence). After removal of 2 bases from V and 7 bases from J, the junction contained 9 bases not matched to a gene. The CDR3 loop is CASSIQGGRAGNEQFF. In DNA, the CDR3 is TGTGCCAGTAGTATACAGGGCGGGAGGGCCGGGAATGAGCAGTTCTTC.

This sequence joins TRBV28 and TRBJ1-6; unclear D gene. The CDR3 has 12 residues. Germline V lookup: CDR1 MDHEN, CDR2 SYDVKM. Trimming removed 2 bases from V and 11 bases from J, with 7 bases in between. DNA for the CDR3: TGTGCCAGCAGTTTAGAGAATCCACCCCTCCACTTT. As protein: CASSLENPPLHF.

The chain employs TRBV5-1 and TRBJ2-5, with D perhaps TRBD1 (6 bases). Looked up from germline, CDR1 is SGHRS and CDR2 is YFSETQ. This CDR3 spans 14 amino acids. Trimming removed 4 bases at V and 0 bases at J, with 10 bases between. The CDR3 spells CASSMPGDQETQYF. As DNA, the CDR3 is TGCGCCAGCAGCATGCCAGGGGACCAAGAGACCCAGTACTTC. The full variable domain, with the rest looked up from reference TRBV5-1 and TRBJ2-5, is KAGVTQTPRYLIKTRGQQVTLSCSPISGHRSVSWYQQTPGQGLQFLFEYFSETQRNKGNFPGRFSGRQFSNSRSEMNVSTLELGDSALYLCASSMPGDQETQYFGPGTRLLVL.

The chain links TRBV29-1 to TRBJ1-1, with D possibly TRBD1 on 5 matching bases. This CDR3 is 15 amino acids long. CDR1 is SQVTM, CDR2 ANQGSEA, per germline. V was trimmed by 6 bases and J by 0 bases, leaving 17 bases between them. The CDR3 DNA is TGCAGCGTGGTAGGATTTGGGGGTGTGAACACTGAAGCTTTCTTT. It specifies CSVVGFGGVNTEAFF.

The chain is built from TRBV18 and TRBJ1-4; D might be TRBD1 (5 bases). V was shortened by 3 bases and J by 6 bases, with 14 bases between the two germline ends. CDR1 is KGHSH and CDR2 is LQKENI in the germline V gene. The CDR3 has 15 residues. CDR3 amino acids: CASSPRTGGHEKLFF. In DNA, the CDR3 is TGTGCCAGCTCACCCCGAACCGGGGGACATGAAAAACTGTTTTTT. Based on the CDR3 plus reference TRBV18 and TRBJ1-4, the full variable domain is NAGVMQNPRHLVRRRGQEARLRCSPMKGHSHVYWYRQLPEEGLKFMVYLQKENIIDESGMPKERFSAEFPKEGPSILRIQQVVRGDSAAYFCASSPRTGGHEKLFFGSGTQLSVL.

This clone has a handful of counts. The chain joins TRBV7-2 to TRBJ2-5, with D perhaps TRBD2 (6 bases). V was clipped by 1 base and J by 3 bases, with 12 bases between them. Germline V CDR1 and CDR2: SGHTA, FQGNSA. The CDR3 runs to 15 residues. The CDR3 DNA reads as TGTGCCAGCAGCTTAGGCGGGGTTGGGGAAGAGACCCAGTACTTC. As protein: CASSLGGVGEETQYF.